Listed below are T cell receptor beta chains from one sample, sequenced in a study of shared clonotypes between healthy human individuals. Assay: immunoSEQ multiplex PCR; the TCRdb copy retains only in-frame clones and omits some. Of 800,000 to 1,200,000 clones in the sample, around 82% are singletons; the top ten hold approximately 0.5%. The source material was memory CD4+ T cells from PBMCs. These receptors all stem from a man younger than 35 in good health. Some clones in this sample may be carry-over from other donors' samples. CDR3s include the opening cysteine and the closing phenylalanine or tryptophan. Fields, in order: clone size, V gene, D gene, J gene, CDR3 protein, CDR3 DNA. A D gene is named only where the DNA matches it firmly. Only part of the rows carry a size: once, few, many, or a class if the clone is expanded.

clone_size: .; v_call: TRBV28; d_call: .; j_call: TRBJ2-1; cdr3_aa: CASSSHAGGRGPVDEQFF; cdr3_nt: TGTGCCAGCAGTTCCCACGCTGGCGGTAGAGGTCCAGTCGATGAGCAGTTCTTC
clone_size: .; v_call: TRBV7-2; d_call: TRBD2; j_call: TRBJ2-1; cdr3_aa: CASSPTASGYNEQFF; cdr3_nt: TGTGCCAGCAGCCCCACCGCTAGCGGGTACAATGAGCAGTTCTTC
clone_size: few; v_call: TRBV9; d_call: .; j_call: TRBJ2-7; cdr3_aa: CASSEGTGSYEQYF; cdr3_nt: TGTGCCAGCAGCGAGGGGACGGGATCCTACGAGCAGTACTTC
clone_size: .; v_call: TRBV7-3; d_call: .; j_call: TRBJ2-5; cdr3_aa: CASSAGGTQYF; cdr3_nt: TGTGCCAGCTCAGCCGGGGGGACCCAGTACTTC
clone_size: .; v_call: TRBV4-1; d_call: .; j_call: TRBJ1-6; cdr3_aa: CASSQVDSRSRSPLHF; cdr3_nt: TGCGCCAGCAGCCAAGTAGACAGTAGGTCTCGTTCACCCCTCCACTTT
clone_size: .; v_call: TRBV5-1; d_call: TRBD1; j_call: TRBJ2-5; cdr3_aa: CASSPGTGGVQETQYF; cdr3_nt: TGCGCCAGCAGCCCCGGGACAGGGGGTGTCCAAGAGACCCAGTACTTC
clone_size: .; v_call: TRBV5-3; d_call: .; j_call: TRBJ1-5; cdr3_aa: CASGRERYSNQPQHF; cdr3_nt: TGTGCCAGCGGGCGGGAAAGATATAGCAATCAGCCCCAGCATTTT
clone_size: .; v_call: TRBV5-4; d_call: TRBD1; j_call: TRBJ1-4; cdr3_aa: CASSPDRPNEKLFF; cdr3_nt: TGTGCCAGCAGCCCGGACAGGCCTAATGAAAAACTGTTTTTT
clone_size: .; v_call: TRBV9; d_call: .; j_call: TRBJ2-3; cdr3_aa: CASSQRASGTDTQYF; cdr3_nt: TGTGCCAGCAGCCAGAGAGCGAGCGGCACAGATACGCAGTATTTT
clone_size: .; v_call: TRBV10-3; d_call: .; j_call: TRBJ1-1; cdr3_aa: CAISPYPLSMLNTEAFF; cdr3_nt: TGTGCCATCAGTCCCTACCCGCTGTCTATGCTGAACACTGAAGCTTTCTTT
clone_size: .; v_call: TRBV28; d_call: TRBD2; j_call: TRBJ2-7; cdr3_aa: CASSSPGLAGAKQYF; cdr3_nt: TGTGCCAGCAGTTCTCCGGGACTAGCGGGGGCCAAGCAGTACTTC
clone_size: .; v_call: TRBV28; d_call: TRBD2; j_call: TRBJ2-1; cdr3_aa: CASRSTSGRLNEQFF; cdr3_nt: TGTGCCAGCAGATCGACTAGCGGGAGACTCAATGAGCAGTTCTTC
clone_size: .; v_call: TRBV28; d_call: .; j_call: TRBJ2-1; cdr3_aa: CASYSPGYNEQFF; cdr3_nt: TGTGCCAGCTATAGCCCGGGGTACAATGAGCAGTTCTTC
clone_size: .; v_call: TRBV29-1; d_call: .; j_call: TRBJ1-1; cdr3_aa: CSVALRGGTMNTEAFF; cdr3_nt: TGCAGCGTTGCTCTAAGGGGCGGGACCATGAACACTGAAGCTTTCTTT
clone_size: .; v_call: TRBV2; d_call: .; j_call: TRBJ2-2; cdr3_aa: CASNSGTLNTGELFF; cdr3_nt: TGTGCCAGCAACTCCGGGACCTTGAACACCGGGGAGCTGTTTTTT
clone_size: .; v_call: TRBV9; d_call: .; j_call: TRBJ2-3; cdr3_aa: CASSVVPGNTDTQYF; cdr3_nt: TGTGCCAGCAGCGTAGTACCGGGGAACACAGATACGCAGTATTTT
clone_size: .; v_call: TRBV30; d_call: TRBD1; j_call: TRBJ1-4; cdr3_aa: CAWKQFLRDREFEKLFF; cdr3_nt: TGTGCCTGGAAGCAATTCCTCCGGGACAGGGAATTCGAAAAACTGTTTTTT
clone_size: .; v_call: TRBV5-1; d_call: TRBD2; j_call: TRBJ2-2; cdr3_aa: CASSLTSANTGELFF; cdr3_nt: TGCGCCAGCAGCTTGACTAGCGCGAACACCGGGGAGCTGTTTTTT
clone_size: .; v_call: TRBV11-3; d_call: .; j_call: TRBJ2-1; cdr3_aa: CASSSSGEEQFF; cdr3_nt: TGTGCCAGCAGCTCTTCGGGGGAGGAGCAGTTCTTC
clone_size: .; v_call: TRBV5-1; d_call: .; j_call: TRBJ2-5; cdr3_aa: CASSVEGHPGETQYF; cdr3_nt: TGCGCCAGCAGCGTGGAGGGACACCCTGGGGAGACCCAGTACTTC
clone_size: .; v_call: TRBV4-2; d_call: TRBD2; j_call: TRBJ2-7; cdr3_aa: CASSLLLGNSGIYEQYF; cdr3_nt: TGTGCCAGCAGCCTACTCCTGGGGAATAGCGGGATTTACGAGCAGTACTTC
clone_size: .; v_call: TRBV5-4; d_call: .; j_call: TRBJ2-3; cdr3_aa: CASSLDRDVPQYF; cdr3_nt: TGTGCCAGCAGCTTGGACAGAGACGTTCCGCAGTATTTT
clone_size: .; v_call: TRBV15; d_call: .; j_call: TRBJ1-2; cdr3_aa: CATSPDSPYGYTF; cdr3_nt: TGTGCCACCAGTCCAGACAGCCCCTATGGCTACACCTTC
clone_size: .; v_call: TRBV28; d_call: .; j_call: TRBJ2-7; cdr3_aa: CATTNYYEQYF; cdr3_nt: TGTGCCACCACTAACTACTACGAGCAGTACTTC
clone_size: .; v_call: TRBV19; d_call: .; j_call: TRBJ2-7; cdr3_aa: CASSAGGQIYEQYF; cdr3_nt: TGTGCCAGTAGTGCCGGAGGGCAGATCTACGAGCAGTACTTC
clone_size: .; v_call: TRBV5-5; d_call: .; j_call: TRBJ1-1; cdr3_aa: CASSFGLVGTEAFF; cdr3_nt: TGTGCCAGCAGCTTCGGATTGGTTGGAACTGAAGCTTTCTTT
clone_size: .; v_call: TRBV5-1; d_call: TRBD1; j_call: TRBJ2-5; cdr3_aa: CASSTRTGGETQYF; cdr3_nt: TGCGCCAGCAGCACCCGGACAGGGGGAGAGACCCAGTACTTC
clone_size: .; v_call: TRBV28; d_call: .; j_call: TRBJ2-6; cdr3_aa: CASSLGQSSGANVLTF; cdr3_nt: TGTGCCAGCAGTTTAGGGCAGAGCTCTGGGGCCAACGTCCTGACTTTC
clone_size: .; v_call: TRBV2; d_call: .; j_call: TRBJ2-7; cdr3_aa: CASSWQTYEQYF; cdr3_nt: TGTGCCAGCAGTTGGCAGACCTACGAGCAGTACTTC
clone_size: few; v_call: TRBV20-1; d_call: .; j_call: TRBJ2-5; cdr3_aa: CSGGLQETQYF; cdr3_nt: TGCAGTGGGGGTCTTCAAGAGACCCAGTACTTC
clone_size: few; v_call: TRBV7-6; d_call: TRBD2; j_call: TRBJ2-7; cdr3_aa: CASSLNPGTSGSYEQYF; cdr3_nt: TGTGCCAGCAGCTTAAACCCCGGGACTAGCGGGAGTTACGAGCAGTACTTC
clone_size: .; v_call: TRBV27; d_call: .; j_call: TRBJ1-1; cdr3_aa: CASSFTGSWMSTEAFF; cdr3_nt: TGTGCCAGCAGTTTCACAGGGTCTTGGATGAGCACTGAAGCTTTCTTT
clone_size: .; v_call: TRBV5-1; d_call: .; j_call: TRBJ2-7; cdr3_aa: CASSLAGTDIYEQYF; cdr3_nt: TGCGCCAGCAGCTTGGCCGGTACAGATATCTACGAGCAGTACTTC
clone_size: .; v_call: TRBV5-5; d_call: TRBD1; j_call: TRBJ1-1; cdr3_aa: CASREGPGGLNTEAFF; cdr3_nt: TGTGCCAGCAGGGAAGGACCAGGGGGCCTGAACACTGAAGCTTTCTTT
clone_size: .; v_call: TRBV19; d_call: .; j_call: TRBJ1-1; cdr3_aa: CASSEDRSEAFF; cdr3_nt: TGTGCCAGTAGTGAGGACAGAAGTGAAGCTTTCTTT
clone_size: .; v_call: TRBV7-2; d_call: .; j_call: TRBJ2-7; cdr3_aa: CASSARGGSGRTYEQYF; cdr3_nt: TGTGCCAGCAGCGCAAGAGGGGGGTCCGGGCGGACCTACGAGCAGTACTTC
clone_size: .; v_call: TRBV2; d_call: TRBD1; j_call: TRBJ1-4; cdr3_aa: CASGQGAEKLFF; cdr3_nt: TGTGCCAGCGGACAGGGGGCGGAAAAACTGTTTTTT
clone_size: .; v_call: TRBV5-1; d_call: .; j_call: TRBJ1-3; cdr3_aa: CASSPRGASGNTIYF; cdr3_nt: TGCGCCAGCAGCCCCCGGGGCGCCTCGGGAAACACCATATATTTT
clone_size: .; v_call: TRBV10-3; d_call: .; j_call: TRBJ1-1; cdr3_aa: CAIAPGQNTEAFF; cdr3_nt: TGTGCCATCGCACCGGGACAGAACACTGAAGCTTTCTTT